Below, one T cell receptor (beta chain) is given with its context. Its antigen is unknown. The data belong to a study of shared clonotypes between healthy human individuals. On the study more broadly: The donors, two women and three men, were aged 18 to 49.

Notes on the study in general: Estimated richness was generally greater in naive than memory subsets.

Method: immunoSEQ multiplex PCR; TCRdb's copy keeps in-frame clones and lacks some. This sample has approximately 1.5 million clones, with less than 99% found just once. Unmatched junction bases numbered 8, after V lost 4 bases and J lost 5 bases. The CDR3 runs 16 residues. Germline V gene data show CDR1 as SGHRS and CDR2 as YFSETQ. The receptor was derived from a young man in good health. The sequenced sample was naive CD4+ T cells sorted from blood. Subset denoted: CD45RA+ positively selected. This sequence joins TRBV5-1 and TRBJ2-3; 12 bases match TRBD2. The CDR3 reads CASSTGLAGLEDTQYF. In nucleotides, the CDR3 is TGCGCCAGCAGCACCGGACTAGCGGGATTGGAAGATACGCAGTATTTT.